The 15 T cell receptor beta chains reported below all come from one sample, sequenced in a study of CD8 T cells in Susac syndrome. Random hexamers served to reverse transcribe roughly 0.45 to 1 ug RNA. TCRdb re-derived calls from the immunoSEQ multiplex PCR reads in MiXCR, one entry per CDR3 protein. The data contain about 47,000 distinct CDR3 sequences, 80% to 95% of them singletons. Input material: CD8+ T cells from PBMCs. The receptors here all came from a human donor in good health.

The chain is built from TRBV12-3 or TRBV12-4 and TRBJ2-2; 9 nucleotides align to TRBD2. V lost 2 bases, J lost 5 bases, and 9 bases stayed unmatched. The CDR3 is made up of 17 amino acids. The chain's CDR3 is CASSLRGAGGPTGELFF. The CDR3, as DNA: TGTGCCAGCAGTTTAAGGGGGGCGGGAGGGCCAACCGGGGAGCTGTTTTTT.

This clonotype was observed a single time. The chain combines TRBV6-1 with TRBJ1-1; D call uncertain. Trimming cost V 3 bases and J 1 base, with 6 bases left between them. CDR1 is MNHNS, CDR2 SASEGT, per germline. The CDR3 runs 13 residues. The CDR3 DNA follows: TGTGCCAGCAGTGACGGGGAGAACACTGAAGCTTTCTTT. This codes for CASSDGENTEAFF.

The gene calls are TRBV7-7 and TRBJ1-1, with 9 bases that match TRBD1. Trimming took 3 bases from V and 0 from J; bases not matched to a gene: 17. The CDR3 covers 20 residues. In germline, CDR1 is SSHAT, CDR2 FNYEAQ (reference sequence). In DNA, the CDR3 is TGTGCCAGCAGCTTCGAAGGTTTTGGCGTGACAGGGGGTATGAACACTGAAGCTTTCTTT. It codes for CASSFEGFGVTGGMNTEAFF.

This chain uses TRBV20-1 with TRBJ2-2; 13 positions match TRBD2. From germline, CDR1 is DFQATT and CDR2 SNEGSKA (reference sequence). The trim removed 1 base at V and 2 bases at J, leaving 7 bases unmatched. The CDR3 loop spans 18 amino acids. The CDR3 sequence is CSARVGTSGTKNTGELFF. The CDR3 nucleotides read TGCAGTGCTAGAGTAGGGACTAGCGGGACCAAAAACACCGGGGAGCTGTTTTTT.

This clonotype was picked up one time. This chain connects TRBV20-1 to TRBJ1-1; D is undetermined. This CDR3 has 14 residues. Germline V CDR1 and CDR2: DFQATT, SNEGSKA (reference sequence). V lost 0 bases, J lost 1 base, and 9 bases lay in between. The CDR3, as DNA: TGCAGTGCTAGAGACCCAGAGTCGAACACTGAAGCTTTCTTT. This translates into CSARDPESNTEAFF.

The chain carries TRBV5-1 and TRBJ2-5; D is ambiguous. CDR3 length: 16 residues. Germline CDR1 and CDR2: SGHRS and YFSETQ. Trimming shortened V by 0 bases and J by 1 base, and 13 bases separated the two germline ends. The CDR3 sequence is CASSLAGFASQETQYF. Here the CDR3 DNA reads TGCGCCAGCAGCTTGGCCGGCTTCGCCAGCCAAGAGACCCAGTACTTC. The full variable domain, with the rest looked up from reference TRBV5-1 and TRBJ2-5, is KAGVTQTPRYLIKTRGQQVTLSCSPISGHRSVSWYQQTPGQGLQFLFEYFSETQRNKGNFPGRFSGRQFSNSRSEMNVSTLELGDSALYLCASSLAGFASQETQYFGPGTRLLVL.

V and J are TRBV12-3 or TRBV12-4 and TRBJ2-1, with 7 bases fitting TRBD1. V lost 3 bases and J lost 8; bases outside the gene matches: 10. The CDR3 is made up of 15 amino acids. CDR3 coding DNA: TGTGCCAGCAGTTTGAGGAACAGGGGCGAGCATGAGCAGTTCTTC. It translates to CASSLRNRGEHEQFF.

The CDR3 bases are TGTGCCAGCAGCTTATTGAGGGGCGAGCAGTACTTC. Translation: CASSLLRGEQYF. This chain links TRBV7-2 with TRBJ2-7, with D perhaps being TRBD1 or TRBD2 (5 bases each). V was shortened by 2 bases and J by 6 bases, with 8 bases between the two germline ends. Germline V CDR1 and CDR2: SGHTA, FQGNSA. The CDR3 length is 12 residues.

The chain uses TRBV7-2 and TRBJ2-5; TRBD2 matches at 11 bases. This CDR3 region has 17 residues. With 4 bases clipped from V and 4 bases from J, the junction kept 11 bases outside the gene matches. Germline V gene data show CDR1 as SGHTA and CDR2 as FQGNSA. CDR3 sequence (DNA): TGTGCCAGCAGCTGGGGTAGCGGGAGGGCCCGGGGAGAGACCCAGTACTTC. Protein: CASSWGSGRARGETQYF. Filled out from reference TRBV7-2 and TRBJ2-5, the complete variable domain reads GAGVSQSPSNKVTEKGKDVELRCDPISGHTALYWYRQSLGQGLEFLIYFQGNSAPDKSGLPSDRFSAERTGGSVSTLTIQRTQQEDSAVYLCASSWGSGRARGETQYFGPGTRLLVL.

The sample holds one count of this clonotype. The chain combines TRBV7-8 with TRBJ1-5, with 8 bases aligning to TRBD1. The CDR3 totals 16 residues. V lost 1 base, J lost 6 bases, and 8 bases stayed unmatched. CDR1 is SGHVS and CDR2 is FQNEAQ in the germline V gene. CDR3 sequence: CASSLGGDRRVQPQHF. The DNA for the CDR3 is TGTGCCAGCAGCTTAGGAGGGGACAGGAGGGTTCAGCCCCAGCATTTT.

J is TRBJ2-3 and V is TRBV27; 9 bases line up with TRBD2. The germline gives CDR1 MNHEY, CDR2 SMNVEV (reference sequence). Trimming took 5 bases from V and 4 from J; bases not matched to a gene: 13. The CDR3 runs 17 residues. Here the CDR3 reads CASSSLGVAGVADTQYF. The CDR3 DNA reads TGTGCCAGCAGTAGCCTCGGAGTAGCGGGAGTAGCAGATACGCAGTATTTT.

This clonotype was observed once. The rearrangement links TRBV29-1 to TRBJ2-1; 11 bases are a match to TRBD2. Germline trimming cut 3 bases from V and 9 bases from J; bases unmatched to any gene: 13. CDR1 is SQVTM, CDR2 ANQGSEA, per germline. The CDR3 consists of 16 residues. The CDR3 nucleotides read TGCAGCGTTGAGTCTAGCGGGAGGCTAACCCAAGGTGAGCAGTTCTTC. Amino acid sequence: CSVESSGRLTQGEQFF.

The rearrangement links TRBV7-9 to TRBJ2-6, with 8 positions matching TRBD1. The CDR3 runs to 17 residues. J gave up 0 bases and V 4 bases, and 5 bases lay outside the gene matches. CDR1 is SEHNR, CDR2 FQNEAQ, per germline (reference sequence). The CDR3, as DNA: TGTGCCAGCAGCTCAGGGGGCGCGGGCTCTGGGGCCAACGTCCTGACTTTC. This translates into CASSSGGAGSGANVLTF.

The chain recombines TRBV6-4 with TRBJ2-1; 13 bases are shared with TRBD2. This CDR3 is built from 15 residues. The V segment lost 3 bases and the J segment 5 bases; nucleotides outside the gene matches: 1. CDR1 and CDR2 (germline): MRHNA, SNTAGT. CDR3 nucleotides: TGTGCCAGCAGTGAAGGACTAGCGGGAGACAATGAGCAGTTCTTC. The encoded protein is CASSEGLAGDNEQFF.

This chain links TRBV29-1 with TRBJ1-2, with a tentative D call TRBD1 (5 bases). The V gene lost 3 bases and the J gene lost 4 bases, with 15 bases spanning the gap. The germline V gene has CDR1 SQVTM and CDR2 ANQGSEA. This CDR3 contains 14 residues. The CDR3 bases are TGCAGCGTTGAGGGAGGGACGAAGATCTATGGCTACACCTTC. It encodes CSVEGGTKIYGYTF.